This T cell receptor (beta chain) was documented in a study of early T cells in non-severe SARS-CoV-2 infection. The overall study: Sequencing of bulk RNA from unsorted whole blood was done, without chain pairing.

Individual cDNA molecules each received unique molecular identifiers attached to them. TCRdb fed the 5' RACE reads into MiXCR, producing one record per CDR3 protein. The sample holds approximately 31,000 distinct CDR3 sequences, approximately 5.3% seen once. This clonotype was seen ten or more times. The antigen is unknown. With 6 bases removed from V and 2 bases from J, the gap between germline ends came to 11 bases. Germline V gene lookup returns CDR1 SEHNR and CDR2 FQNEAQ (reference sequence). The CDR3 spans 13 residues. Study-level findings and limits: VDJdb matching, biased toward anti-spike CD8 responses, missed private and CD4 specificities.

Input material: whole blood. The chain uses TRBV7-9 and TRBJ2-7; the D gene is possibly TRBD1 (6 bases). This clonotype was obtained from an adult who was a healthcare worker with PCR-confirmed SARS-CoV-2 infection or an uninfected control (not recorded which). Here the CDR3 DNA reads TGTGCCAGCAGGTGGGACACAACCTACGAGCAGTACTTC. This codes for CASRWDTTYEQYF.